Shown below are 24 T cell receptor beta chains from a single sample sequenced in a study of T-cell memory formation after mild COVID-19. MiXCR was run by TCRdb on the 5' RACE reads, yielding one entry per CDR3 protein. Of 200,000 to 250,000 distinct CDR3 sequences in the sample, over 7.5% were seen once. The material sequenced was PBMCs or a T cell subset sorted from them (not recorded which). The source is a man in his late teens or twenties who had mild COVID-19 (a few samples of this study predate the infection). Cell type and time point are not known.

This clonotype was detected ten times or more. V gene TRBV12-3 or TRBV12-4 combines with J gene TRBJ2-1, with 12 bases matching TRBD2. CDR3 length: 13 amino acids. J gave up 16 bases and V 7 bases, and 11 bases lay outside the gene matches. This CDR3 reads CASTRNLAGGHFF. CDR3 bases: TGTGCCAGCACCCGAAATCTAGCGGGGGGGCATTTCTTC.

This chain links TRBV7-2 with TRBJ2-5, with D possibly TRBD2 on 6 matching bases. There are 17 residues in the CDR3. CDR1 is SGHTA, CDR2 FQGNSA, per germline. Trimming left V 0 bases short and J 4 bases short, with 18 bases between. The CDR3 sequence: CASSLALGAEGPETQYF. Here the CDR3 DNA reads TGTGCCAGCAGCTTAGCGCTAGGGGCGGAGGGTCCAGAGACCCAGTACTTC.

Ten or more counts support this clonotype. The V and J genes are TRBV7-9 and TRBJ1-3; D is undetermined. CDR3 length: 10 amino acids. The V gene lost 5 bases and the J gene lost 4 bases, with 0 bases spanning the gap. Germline V gives CDR1 SEHNR, CDR2 FQNEAQ (reference sequence). The CDR3 DNA reads as TGTGCCAGCAGCGGAAACACCATATATTTT. Translating gives CASSGNTIYF.

This rearrangement joins TRBV15 to TRBJ2-3; weak D call: TRBD1 (5 bases). V lost 1 base and J lost 4, with 12 bases in between. The CDR3 is 15 amino acids. Per germline, CDR1 LNHNV and CDR2 YYDKDF (reference sequence). CDR3: CATSRVTGISDTQYF. DNA of the CDR3: TGTGCCACCAGCAGAGTCACAGGTATATCAGATACGCAGTATTTT.

The chain joins TRBV20-1 to TRBJ2-7, with no clear D. Germline V gene data show CDR1 as DFQATT and CDR2 as SNEGSKA (reference sequence). This CDR3 is built from 13 residues. Trimming stripped 5 bases from V and 2 bases from J, with 13 bases between. CDR3 in DNA: TGCAGTGCTCCTCAGGTTCCCACCTACGAGCAGTACTTC. This encodes CSAPQVPTYEQYF.

V usage is TRBV20-1 and J usage is TRBJ2-5; a weak D match, TRBD2 (5 bases). The germline V gene encodes CDR1 DFQATT and CDR2 SNEGSKA (reference sequence). Trimming removed 2 bases at V and 7 bases at J, with 11 bases between. The CDR3 sequence is 12 residues long. The CDR3 reads CSARLVGGTQYF. The CDR3 bases are TGCAGTGCTAGACTAGTCGGAGGGACCCAGTACTTC.

The genes are TRBV20-1 and TRBJ2-7; D tentatively fits TRBD1 or TRBD2 (6 bases each). The CDR3 totals 16 residues. Germline CDR1 reads DFQATT; CDR2 reads SNEGSKA (reference sequence). The germline V and J ends were trimmed by 5 bases and 4 bases, with 24 bases remaining between them. CDR3 amino acids: CSAGPTGALTSYEQYF. The CDR3 DNA is TGCAGTGCTGGGCCTACGGGGGCCCTAACCTCATACGAGCAGTACTTC.

V usage is TRBV6-5 and J usage is TRBJ2-2; D is perhaps TRBD1 (6 bases). There are 15 residues in the CDR3. Germline loops: CDR1 MNHEY, CDR2 SVGAGI. Trimming took off 4 bases at V and 3 bases at J, with 12 bases between the two ends. The CDR3 nucleotides are TGTGCCAGCAGTTTCCGGGACATGTACACCGGGGAGCTGTTTTTT. Translating gives CASSFRDMYTGELFF.

This clonotype has more than one count but fewer than ten. V and J are TRBV5-1 and TRBJ2-6; D is perhaps TRBD1 (5 bases). CDR3 length equals 16 residues. Germline values: CDR1 SGHRS, CDR2 YFSETQ. Trimming cost V 4 bases and J 0 bases, with 11 bases left between them. CDR3 protein: CASSLDDSSGANVLTF. The CDR3 nucleotides read TGCGCCAGCAGCCTAGACGACAGCTCTGGGGCCAACGTCCTGACTTTC.

There are a few counts of this clonotype. This chain uses TRBV28 with TRBJ1-5; D might be TRBD1 (5 bases). The germline V gene encodes CDR1 MDHEN and CDR2 SYDVKM. The V and J ends lost 7 bases and 0 bases respectively, with 10 bases between them. The CDR3 runs to 14 residues. The CDR3 reads CASKVRGSNQPQHF. The CDR3 nucleotides read TGTGCCAGCAAGGTTAGGGGTAGCAATCAGCCCCAGCATTTT. The complete variable domain, with remaining parts taken from reference TRBV28 and TRBJ1-5, reads DVKVTQSSRYLVKRTGEKVFLECVQDMDHENMFWYRQDPGLGLRLIYFSYDVKMKEKGDIPEGYSVSREKKERFSLILESASTNQTSMYLCASKVRGSNQPQHFGDGTRLSIL.

The chain is built from TRBV15 and TRBJ2-5, with 8 bases matching TRBD1. V was pared by 2 bases and J by 4 bases, with 6 bases of the junction left unmatched. The CDR3 has 15 amino acids. Germline V gives CDR1 LNHNV, CDR2 YYDKDF (reference sequence). The CDR3 DNA sequence: TGTGCCACCAGCAGACCGAACAGGGGGGCAGAGACCCAGTACTTC. Its translation: CATSRPNRGAETQYF.

The sample holds many counts of this clonotype. The chain couples TRBV4-3 to TRBJ2-1; D gene ambiguous. Looked up from germline, CDR1 is LGHNA and CDR2 is YSLEER. The CDR3 loop spans 15 amino acids. Trimming pared 1 base from V and 5 bases from J, leaving 12 bases between. CDR3 residues: CASSQGARINNEQFF. The CDR3 DNA is TGCGCCAGCAGCCAAGGGGCCAGGATTAACAATGAGCAGTTCTTC.

This clonotype has only a few counts. This sequence joins TRBV29-1 and TRBJ1-4, with D perhaps matching TRBD1 (6 bases). Germline V CDR1 and CDR2: SQVTM, ANQGSEA. V was shortened by 5 bases and J by 8 bases, with 18 bases between the two germline ends. This CDR3 is built from 14 residues. CDR3 loop: CSVRRGAGGEKLFF. CDR3 in DNA: TGCAGCGTTCGGCGGGGGGCAGGAGGAGAAAAACTGTTTTTT.

This clonotype was picked up a small number of times. This chain connects TRBV5-4 to TRBJ1-1; no definite D call. The CDR3 loop spans 13 amino acids. The germline V gene encodes CDR1 SGHNT and CDR2 YYREEE (reference sequence). V lost 5 bases and J 1 base, leaving 9 bases between the germline ends. The CDR3 DNA sequence: TGTGCCAGCAGGCTGTCGCAGAACACTGAAGCTTTCTTT. Its translation: CASRLSQNTEAFF.

This sequence joins TRBV3-1 and TRBJ2-4; 11 nucleotides line up with TRBD2. This CDR3 has 16 residues. Germline assignment: CDR1 LGHDT and CDR2 YNNKEL (reference sequence). V lost 4 bases and J lost 5; bases outside the gene matches: 7. CDR3 nucleotide sequence: TGTGCCAGCAGCCCCTATAGCGGGGGGGCCCAAAACATTCAGTACTTC. Encoded protein: CASSPYSGGAQNIQYF.

There are many counts of this clonotype. The chain uses TRBV12-3 or TRBV12-4 and TRBJ2-1; no definite D call. V lost 6 bases and J lost 7, with 10 bases in between. The CDR3 totals 12 residues. CDR3 DNA sequence: TGTGCCAGCAGCCGAGTAGGGAATGAGCAGTTCTTC. Encoded protein: CASSRVGNEQFF.

This rearrangement joins TRBV5-6 to TRBJ1-3, with D perhaps TRBD1 (6 bases). CDR1 SGHDT and CDR2 YYEEEE come from the germline V gene. CDR3 length equals 16 residues. The V and J ends lost 7 bases and 0 bases respectively, with 17 bases between them. The CDR3 here is CASGPGGGTSGNTIYF. The CDR3 DNA reads TGTGCCAGCGGCCCTGGAGGGGGAACCTCTGGAAACACCATATATTTT. The full variable domain, rest sourced from reference TRBV5-6 and TRBJ1-3, is DAGVTQSPTHLIKTRGQQVTLRCSPKSGHDTVSWYQQALGQGPQFIFQYYEEEERQRGNFPDRFSGHQFPNYSSELNVNALLLGDSALYLCASGPGGGTSGNTIYFGEGSWLTVV.

This clonotype was seen a few times. This chain joins TRBV12-3 or TRBV12-4 and TRBJ1-1; D is possibly TRBD1 (5 bases). The CDR3 contains 13 residues. Between the trimmed V and J ends, which lost 5 bases and 4 bases, there was a span of 11 bases. The CDR3 DNA is TGTGCCAGCAGTCTCGGGGCCACCACTGAAGCTTTCTTT. Its protein product is CASSLGATTEAFF.

V usage is TRBV20-1 and J usage is TRBJ2-3, with 10 bases lining up with TRBD2. This CDR3 is 15 amino acids long. V shed 1 base, J shed 2 bases, and the junction held 3 bases outside the gene matches. The V gene's germline CDR1 is DFQATT and CDR2 SNEGSKA (reference sequence). CDR3 protein: CSARASGGHTDTQYF. In DNA form, the CDR3 reads TGCAGTGCTAGAGCTAGCGGGGGTCACACAGATACGCAGTATTTT.

The rearrangement uses TRBV21-1 and TRBJ1-1. TRBV21-1 constitutes a pseudogene. This CDR3 region has 13 residues. Here the CDR3 DNA reads TGTGCCAGCAGCAAAAGTCCGGGTGGTGAAGCTTTCTTT. Translated, it gives CASSKSPGGEAFF.

The V call is TRBV4-2, the J call TRBJ1-2, with D perhaps matching TRBD1 (5 bases). V shed 3 bases and J shed 8 bases, with 13 bases lying between them. There are 13 residues in the CDR3. Germline V CDR1 and CDR2: LGHNA, YNFKEQ. This chain's CDR3 is CASSQAGPGGYTF. In nucleotides, the CDR3 is TGTGCCAGCAGCCAGGCAGGGCCGGGCGGCTACACCTTC.

This clonotype was picked up a small number of times. The chain uses TRBV21-1 and TRBJ1-5; the table's D gene call, TRBD1, was not cross checked with the DNA. TRBV21-1 is described as a pseudogene. The CDR3 totals 18 residues. The CDR3 sequence is CASSKVGGSGLGNQPQHF. CDR3 nucleotides: TGTGCCAGCAGCAAAGTAGGGGGATCGGGATTGGGCAATCAGCCCCAGCATTTT.

This clonotype has only a few counts. The chain employs TRBV12-3 or TRBV12-4 and TRBJ2-1, with TRBD2 matching over 10 bases. After removal of 5 bases from V and 5 bases from J, the junction contained 9 bases not matched to a gene. The CDR3 contains 16 residues. For the CDR3, the DNA is TGTGCCAGCAGTCCAGGCGGGACTAGCGCTCACAATGAGCAGTTCTTC. Encoded protein: CASSPGGTSAHNEQFF.

This clonotype was seen at least ten times. The chain recombines TRBV7-9 with TRBJ2-7; D uncertain. The CDR3 totals 14 residues. V shed 2 bases and J shed 0 bases, with 8 bases lying between them. In germline, CDR1 is SEHNR, CDR2 FQNEAQ (reference sequence). CDR3 sequence reads: CASSLQSSSYEQYF. In DNA form, the CDR3 reads TGTGCCAGCAGCTTACAGAGTAGCTCCTACGAGCAGTACTTC.